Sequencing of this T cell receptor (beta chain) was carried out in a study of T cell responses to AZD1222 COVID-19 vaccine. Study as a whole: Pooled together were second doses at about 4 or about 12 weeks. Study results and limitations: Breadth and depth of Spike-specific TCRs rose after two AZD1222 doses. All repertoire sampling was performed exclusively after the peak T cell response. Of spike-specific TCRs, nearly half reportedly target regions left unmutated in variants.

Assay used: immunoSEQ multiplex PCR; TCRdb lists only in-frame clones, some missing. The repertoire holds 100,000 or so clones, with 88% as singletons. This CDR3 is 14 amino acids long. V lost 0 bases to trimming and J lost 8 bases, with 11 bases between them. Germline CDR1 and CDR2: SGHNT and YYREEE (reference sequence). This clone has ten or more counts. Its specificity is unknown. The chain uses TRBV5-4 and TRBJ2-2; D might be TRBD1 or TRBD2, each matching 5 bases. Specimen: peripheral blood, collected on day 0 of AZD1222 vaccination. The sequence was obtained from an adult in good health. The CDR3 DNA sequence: TGTGCCAGCAGCTTGGCGGGACCCCCAGGGGAGCTGTTTTTT. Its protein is CASSLAGPPGELFF.